The T cell receptor beta chain under discussion was sequenced for a study of blood T cells in healthy people across ages. Drawing of peripheral blood yielded about 10 milliliters from each donor. Primed by a sample-barcoded 5' primer and a J-beta primer mix, a second PCR proceeded for roughly 7 to 12 cycles. Every cDNA was tagged by a template-switch adaptor with 12 random nucleotides. MiXCR was run by TCRdb on the 5' RACE reads, yielding one entry per CDR3 protein. The sample has around 1,800,000 distinct CDR3 sequences; roughly two fifths are singletons. About this clonotype: Its cognate antigen is unknown.

This CDR3 region has 11 residues. Trimming cost V 5 bases and J 11 bases, with 11 bases left between them. Germline CDR1 is SGHTA and CDR2 is FQGNSA. Study-level points and caveats: Fewer expanded clones and more diversity marked long-lived versus aged donors.

This clonotype originated in a human donor in good health. This chain joins TRBV7-2 and TRBJ2-3; D possibly corresponds to TRBD2 (6 bases). The sample comprised blood. The CDR3 sequence: CASSHPGVQYF. The CDR3 DNA is TGTGCCAGCAGCCACCCGGGGGTGCAGTATTTT.